This T cell receptor beta chain was identified during a study of response to subunit inactivated influenza vaccine. The CDR3 sequence is 15 residues long. Losses at the gene ends were 4 bases for V and 1 base for J; bases not matched to a gene: 6. The germline gives CDR1 MNHEY, CDR2 SVGAGI. This clonotype came up a few times. Each CDR3 protein gets one entry after TCRdb re-called the RT-PCR reads with MiXCR. The profile covers approximately 570,000 distinct CDR3 sequences, with approximately 7.7% appearing a single time and approximately 13% taken by the ten largest. The sequence was obtained from a man in his fifties or sixties who received an inactivated influenza vaccine. The chain links TRBV6-5 to TRBJ2-7, with 8 positions matching TRBD1. The specimen was PBMCs from blood, collected about 23 months after vaccination. The chain's CDR3 is CASSLGQGRSYEQYF. CDR3 DNA sequence: TGTGCCAGCAGTTTAGGACAGGGAAGGTCCTACGAGCAGTACTTC.